These 32 T cell receptor beta chains share one sample of origin, sequenced in a study of blood T cell repertoires in COVID-19. Using immunoSEQ multiplex PCR, the repertoire was profiled, and TCRdb retains in-frame clones only, with some absent. The table includes some 45,000 clones, approximately 88% detected once. Sample: peripheral blood. The receptors derive from a man between 60 and 75 years old with active COVID-19.

The chain uses TRBV27 and TRBJ2-5; the match to TRBD1 covers 7 bases. The trim removed 4 bases at V and 4 bases at J, leaving 9 bases unmatched. Germline CDR1 is MNHEY and CDR2 is SMNVEV (reference sequence). The CDR3 is 15 amino acids. The CDR3 region is CASSSTPSGGETQYF. CDR3 sequence (DNA): TGTGCCAGCAGTTCGACACCTTCAGGGGGAGAGACCCAGTACTTC.

The V call is TRBV9, the J call TRBJ2-3; D remains unclear. Germline V CDR1 and CDR2: SGDLS, YYNGEE. This CDR3 region has 15 residues. V lost 0 bases to trimming and J lost 0 bases, with 8 bases between them. The CDR3 loop is CASSVASSSTDTQYF. Here the CDR3 DNA reads TGTGCCAGCAGCGTAGCTTCCTCTAGCACAGATACGCAGTATTTT.

This clone has just a few counts. This chain joins TRBV27 and TRBJ1-1; TRBD1 matches at 7 bases. CDR3 length: 16 residues. Trimming took 5 bases from V and 0 from J; bases not matched to a gene: 9. CDR1 is MNHEY and CDR2 is SMNVEV in the germline V gene (reference sequence). Written as DNA, the CDR3 is TGTGCCAGCAGTCCCGGCAGGGGGAGGATGAACACTGAAGCTTTCTTT. This encodes CASSPGRGRMNTEAFF.

The chain couples TRBV2 to TRBJ2-1; D gene uncertain. V was shortened by 3 bases and J by 16 bases, with 22 bases between the two germline ends. Germline values: CDR1 SNHLY, CDR2 FYNNEI. The CDR3 runs 14 residues. DNA of the CDR3: TGTGCCAGCAGTGATGGTATCTCGAACTCGCAGCGTTTCTTC. This translates into CASSDGISNSQRFF.

The genes are TRBV5-1 and TRBJ2-1; perhaps TRBD2 as D (5 bases). Germline V CDR1 and CDR2: SGHRS, YFSETQ. This CDR3 region has 16 residues. The ends were cut back, 0 bases at V and 0 bases at J, with 10 bases in the middle. CDR3 region: CASSLAAASSYNEQFF. Here the CDR3 DNA reads TGCGCCAGCAGCTTGGCAGCGGCCAGCTCCTACAATGAGCAGTTCTTC. Supplemented by reference TRBV5-1 and TRBJ2-1, the full variable domain reads KAGVTQTPRYLIKTRGQQVTLSCSPISGHRSVSWYQQTPGQGLQFLFEYFSETQRNKGNFPGRFSGRQFSNSRSEMNVSTLELGDSALYLCASSLAAASSYNEQFFGPGTRLTVL.

In its sample, this clone was seen once. The chain couples TRBV19 to TRBJ1-5, with D perhaps TRBD1 (5 bases). The CDR3 sequence is 16 residues long. Trimming removed 0 bases from V and 6 bases from J, with 15 bases in between. Per the germline V gene, CDR1 is LNHDA and CDR2 is SQIVND (reference sequence). The CDR3 sequence is CASSIEWGRPFQPQHF. The CDR3 DNA sequence: TGTGCCAGTAGTATAGAGTGGGGCAGGCCGTTTCAGCCCCAGCATTTT.

This clone was found a few times. The chain has TRBV4-1 and TRBJ2-3, with TRBD2 identical over 12 bases. The CDR3 consists of 16 residues. CDR1 and CDR2 from the germline V gene are MGHRA and YSYEKL. V lost 5 bases to trimming and J lost 1 base; unmatched junction nucleotides: 4. The DNA for the CDR3 is TGCGCCAGCAGCTTCAGACTAGCGGGGGGCACAGATACGCAGTATTTT. Amino acid sequence: CASSFRLAGGTDTQYF.

The CDR3 spells CASSETPGLGEQYF. The CDR3 coding sequence is TGTGCCAGCAGTGAAACCCCTGGACTAGGCGAGCAGTACTTC. The V gene is TRBV6-1, the J gene TRBJ2-7; 7 bases line up with TRBD2. The CDR3 sequence is 14 residues long. Germline CDR1 reads MNHNS; CDR2 reads SASEGT. With V trimmed by 2 bases and J by 6 bases, 7 bases remained unmatched.

As for this clone: The junction departs from germline at one end; a sequencing error may be responsible. The chain uses TRBV7-7 and TRBJ2-5; 11 bases agree with TRBD1. The CDR3 is 15 residues long. In germline, CDR1 is SSHAT, CDR2 FNYEAQ (reference sequence). CDR3 bases: TGTGCTAGCAGCGCAGGGACAGGGGGTGGAGAGACCCAGTACTTC. It encodes CASSAGTGGGETQYF.

The V gene is TRBV9, the J gene TRBJ2-5; TRBD2 matches at 11 bases. The V and J ends lost 0 bases and 6 bases, in that order; junction bases with no gene match: 7. Germline loops: CDR1 SGDLS, CDR2 YYNGEE. This CDR3 region has 16 residues. DNA of the CDR3: TGTGCCAGCAGCGTAGGGGTAGCGGGGGGGCTAAAGACCCAGTACTTC. This gives the protein CASSVGVAGGLKTQYF.

The genes are TRBV11-2 and TRBJ2-1; 9 bases agree with TRBD2. Germline CDR1 SGHAT, CDR2 FQNNGV. The CDR3 sequence is 17 residues long. The V segment lost 7 bases and the J segment 4 bases; nucleotides outside the gene matches: 14. CDR3 protein: CASTLHFAGGRYNEQFF. Written as DNA, the CDR3 is TGTGCCAGCACCCTACATTTCGCGGGGGGGCGGTACAATGAGCAGTTCTTC.

V and J are TRBV9 and TRBJ2-3, with 7 nucleotides matching TRBD2. The CDR3 runs to 14 residues. V lost 4 bases, J lost 6 bases, and 8 bases stayed unmatched. Germline V gene lookup returns CDR1 SGDLS and CDR2 YYNGEE. Here the CDR3 reads CASSIQRGLDTQYF. The CDR3 coding sequence is TGTGCCAGCAGCATCCAGCGGGGTCTGGATACGCAGTATTTT.

The chain has TRBV25-1 and TRBJ2-3, with D maybe TRBD2 (7 bases). V was cut by 8 bases and J by 1 base, with 13 bases left in between. The CDR3 sequence is 14 residues long. Germline values: CDR1 MGHDK, CDR2 SYGVNS. In DNA, the CDR3 is TGTGCCAGCGGCCGCGGGGGCGGCACAGATACGCAGTATTTT. It codes for CASGRGGGTDTQYF.

V gene TRBV5-1 combines with J gene TRBJ1-3; tentative D call: TRBD1 (5 bases). Germline lookup yields CDR1 SGHRS and CDR2 YFSETQ. CDR3 size: 14 residues. The V gene lost 2 bases and the J gene lost 4 bases, with 10 bases spanning the gap. CDR3 amino acids: CASSLAGYGNTIYF. Here the CDR3 DNA reads TGCGCCAGCAGCTTAGCAGGGTACGGAAACACCATATATTTT. Full variable domain (missing parts from reference TRBV5-1 and TRBJ1-3): KAGVTQTPRYLIKTRGQQVTLSCSPISGHRSVSWYQQTPGQGLQFLFEYFSETQRNKGNFPGRFSGRQFSNSRSEMNVSTLELGDSALYLCASSLAGYGNTIYFGEGSWLTVV.

The V and J genes are TRBV9 and TRBJ1-6, with 7 bases that match TRBD1. Germline trimming cut 0 bases from V and 9 bases from J; bases unmatched to any gene: 9. Germline V lookup: CDR1 SGDLS, CDR2 YYNGEE. This CDR3 region has 16 residues. Written as DNA, the CDR3 is TGTGCCAGCAGCGTAGAAGGGGGCACCTTTGGTTCACCCCTCCACTTT. As protein: CASSVEGGTFGSPLHF.

The chain uses TRBV2 and TRBJ1-3; 8 bases map to TRBD1. V was clipped by 6 bases and J by 1 base; unmatched bases: 5. Per the germline V gene, CDR1 is SNHLY and CDR2 is FYNNEI. CDR3 size: 15 residues. The DNA for the CDR3 is TGTGCCAGCAGGGCTACAGGGGGTTCTGGAAACACCATATATTTT. Translation gives CASRATGGSGNTIYF.

This clone appeared a single time. J is TRBJ1-5 and V is TRBV19, with a weak D call TRBD1 (6 bases). In germline, CDR1 is LNHDA, CDR2 SQIVND (reference sequence). This CDR3 is built from 14 residues. V was pared by 7 bases and J by 6 bases, with 16 bases between. CDR3 loop: CASTMKGGGQPQHF. CDR3 bases: TGTGCCAGTACCATGAAAGGGGGGGGTCAGCCCCAGCATTTT.

The chain employs TRBV3-1 (or the pseudogene TRBV3-2) and TRBJ2-3, with 7 bases aligning to TRBD1. Germline lookup yields CDR1 LGHDT and CDR2 YNNKEL (reference sequence). V was clipped by 0 bases and J by 1 base; unmatched bases: 4. The CDR3 spans 16 residues. CDR3 residues: CASSQDRDSGTDTQYF. As DNA, the CDR3 is TGTGCCAGCAGCCAAGACCGGGACAGTGGCACAGATACGCAGTATTTT.

The rearrangement links TRBV29-1 to TRBJ1-1, with D perhaps matching TRBD1 (6 bases). CDR1 and CDR2 from the germline V gene are SQVTM and ANQGSEA. Trimming pared 4 bases from V and 7 bases from J, leaving 13 bases between. The CDR3 contains 12 residues. The CDR3 nucleotides are TGCAGCGTTGTGGTAGGGGGAGATGAAGCTTTCTTT. It translates to CSVVVGGDEAFF.

The chain links TRBV30 to TRBJ1-1; D perhaps matches TRBD1 (6 bases). V was clipped by 0 bases and J by 6 bases, with 11 bases between them. In germline, CDR1 is GTSNPN, CDR2 SVGIG (reference sequence). There are 13 residues in the CDR3. The CDR3 spells CAWSVRQGSEAFF. In DNA, the CDR3 is TGTGCCTGGAGTGTACGCCAGGGGTCTGAAGCTTTCTTT.

J is TRBJ2-5 and V is TRBV18; 10 bases are a match to TRBD1. This CDR3 is built from 16 residues. Germline assignment: CDR1 KGHSH and CDR2 LQKENI. The ends lost 4 bases at V and 5 bases at J; junction bases unmatched: 10. CDR3 nucleotide sequence: TGTGCCAGCTCACGAGAGGACAGGGGGGGCCGGGAGACCCAGTACTTC. The encoded protein is CASSREDRGGRETQYF.

Only a few counts were recorded for this clone. This CDR3 is CASSLNQGGQYF. In DNA form, the CDR3 reads TGTGCCAGCAGCTTAAATCAGGGGGGGCAGTACTTC. V gene TRBV7-9 combines with J gene TRBJ2-7; tentative D call: TRBD1 (7 bases). Germline V gives CDR1 SEHNR, CDR2 FQNEAQ (reference sequence). The CDR3 contains 12 residues. Deletions cut 2 bases from V and 9 bases from J, with 11 bases between.

J is TRBJ1-1 and V is TRBV27, with 10 bases lining up with TRBD1. This CDR3 region has 15 residues. Germline V gene sequence: CDR1 MNHEY, CDR2 SMNVEV (reference sequence). V lost 5 bases, J lost 2 bases, and 5 bases stayed unmatched. CDR3 amino acids: CASSLKTGGNTEAFF. DNA for the CDR3: TGTGCCAGCAGTCTCAAGACAGGGGGCAACACTGAAGCTTTCTTT.

With respect to this clone: At one end the junction does not follow the germline gene, possibly because of a read error. The V and J genes are TRBV7-7 and TRBJ2-1; 7 bases fit TRBD2. The CDR3 sequence is 17 residues long. The V gene's germline CDR1 is SSHAT and CDR2 FNYEAQ (reference sequence). CDR3 loop: CASSLLAGGRKVNEQFF. CDR3 bases: TGTGCTAGCAGCTTATTAGCGGGCGGGAGAAAAGTAAATGAGCAGTTCTTC.

The genes are TRBV29-1 and TRBJ2-6, with TRBD1 matching 8 bases. The CDR3 contains 15 residues. V trimming: 7 bases; J trimming: 0 bases; junction bases outside the gene matches: 5. Germline CDR1 reads SQVTM; CDR2 reads ANQGSEA. The CDR3 bases are TGCAGCGCCGGACAGGGAAGCTCTGGGGCCAACGTCCTGACTTTC. Its translation: CSAGQGSSGANVLTF.

The V call is TRBV3-1 (or the pseudogene TRBV3-2), the J call TRBJ2-3; TRBD2 matches 7 bases. Germline V CDR1 and CDR2: LGHDT, YNNKEL (reference sequence). V shed 6 bases, J shed 1 base, and the junction held 1 base outside the gene matches. This CDR3 has 13 amino acids. For the CDR3, the DNA is TGTGCCAGCAGTAGCGGGCGCACAGATACGCAGTATTTT. Its protein is CASSSGRTDTQYF.

The chain recombines TRBV6-5 with TRBJ1-4; D is perhaps TRBD1 (5 bases). Germline V gene data show CDR1 as MNHEY and CDR2 as SVGAGI. This CDR3 is built from 15 residues. V lost 7 bases and J 3 bases, leaving 15 bases between the germline ends. The CDR3 region is CASTSSGGANEKLFF. Written as DNA, the CDR3 is TGTGCCAGCACCTCCAGCGGGGGGGCTAATGAAAAACTGTTTTTT.

The rearrangement links TRBV6-1 to TRBJ1-3; no firm D call. Deletions cut 2 bases from V and 0 bases from J, with 11 bases between. The CDR3 sequence is 16 residues long. From germline, CDR1 is MNHNS and CDR2 SASEGT. The CDR3 nucleotides read TGTGCCAGCAGTGAATGGGCAGGCAGCTCTGGAAACACCATATATTTT. As protein: CASSEWAGSSGNTIYF.

The CDR3 sequence is CASSLELGPYEQYF. The CDR3, as DNA: TGCGCCAGCAGCTTGGAGCTGGGGCCGTACGAGCAGTACTTC. V gene TRBV5-1 combines with J gene TRBJ2-7; D possibly corresponds to TRBD1 (5 bases). The CDR3 has 14 amino acids. Trimming pared 0 bases from V and 4 bases from J, leaving 11 bases between. Germline V gene sequence: CDR1 SGHRS, CDR2 YFSETQ.

The V and J genes are TRBV3-1 (or the pseudogene TRBV3-2) and TRBJ1-2; a possible D gene is TRBD1 (6 bases). Germline V gene sequence: CDR1 LGHDT, CDR2 YNNKEL (reference sequence). Trimming removed 2 bases at V and 4 bases at J, with 14 bases between. The CDR3 length is 15 residues. CDR3 protein: CASSQLQGRGYGYTF. CDR3 nucleotide sequence: TGTGCCAGCAGCCAATTACAGGGTCGAGGCTATGGCTACACCTTC.

CDR3 sequence reads: CASSSYRGLDEKLFF. The CDR3 region has the DNA TGTGCCAGCAGCTCCTACAGGGGGCTGGATGAAAAACTGTTTTTT. This chain joins TRBV7-2 and TRBJ1-4; 9 bases align to TRBD1. CDR1 and CDR2 from the germline V gene are SGHTA and FQGNSA. The junction had 6 bases not matched to a gene; V was cut back by 4 bases and J by 6 bases. The CDR3 length is 15 residues.

This chain connects TRBV7-3 to TRBJ1-2, with D possibly matching TRBD1 (6 bases). V was clipped by 1 base and J by 7 bases, with 13 bases between them. Germline lookup yields CDR1 SGHTA and CDR2 FQGTGA. The CDR3 runs to 14 residues. Here the CDR3 DNA reads TGTGCCAGCAGCTTAAGCAGGGGCTCGGGTGGCTACACCTTC. The encoded protein is CASSLSRGSGGYTF.